Given below is one T cell receptor beta chain in context. The target of this receptor is not known. Per-base qualities were not stored, and no clone one base away is much larger. Trimming removed 4 bases from V and 0 bases from J, leaving 7 bases between the germline ends. Measured from the cysteine to the phenylalanine, the CDR3 is 13 residues long. The DNA shown is the 39-base CDR3, in frame from base 1. Taken from the germline V gene, the CDR1 and CDR2 loops are MGHRA and YSYEKL. The record originates from a study of blood T cell repertoires in COVID-19 (dated by TCRdb to between 2020 and 2021). As for the study more broadly: Collaborator samples came from the United States, Italy and Spain and covered acute and convalescent phases of COVID-19. The prospective study material was composed of cDNA or gDNA derived from T cells, B-cell-depleted T cells, or PBMCs. Subjects who had been exposed to COVID-19, were actively infected with it, or had recovered from it provided the deeply sampled blood TCRbeta repertoires that made up the dataset. A freely available public database, intended as a resource for researchers studying the immune response to SARS-CoV-2, is where the repertoires were released. The samples were drawn from two sources: the first 160 participants of the ongoing ImmuneRACE study, and 950 to 1,500 subjects contributed by 6 global collaborators. A de-identified subject ID, COVID-19 status, age in years and sex were almost always included in the sample metadata. Where available, HLA class I and class II types were obtained from metadata supplied by the sample provider rather than from assay-based typing. Here is what the overall study found, with its caveats: The amount of clinical and demographic metadata varied by source and participant and was provided uncurated.

Collaborating institutions collected whole blood in K2EDTA tubes following their own protocols. For TCRbeta analysis, collaborators shipped samples as frozen whole blood, isolated PBMCs, or DNA extracted from either of those sample types. The immunoSEQ Assay, a bias-controlled multiplex PCR, was used to amplify TCRbeta CDR3 regions from genomic DNA. Per the original workflow: The number of nucleated cells in each sample was estimated from the amplification of reference gene primers within the assay. To quantify the absolute abundance of each unique TCRbeta CDR3 rearrangement, sequence reads were collapsed and filtered. For each sample, productive Simpson clonality was calculated as the square root of Simpson's diversity index across productive rearrangements. TCRdb provides this immuneACCESS table in a form limited to in-frame rearrangements. Some clones are lacking; in checked studies, under half of them reflect an unresolved V gene, and why the rest are absent is not known. Clone size and V and J calls were adopted from that table, with D and trimming inferred from the DNA. The sample yields 75,000 to 100,000 clones; about 86% were counted once. Jointly, the top ten make up 15% of the sample.

This receptor chain uses TRBV4-1 and TRBJ2-7; no D gene call is confident. The sample consisted of peripheral blood. The receptor was derived from a human donor in a cohort sampled during active COVID-19. Read as DNA, the sequence is TGCGCCAGCAGCCCTACAGACTCCTACGAGCAGTACTTC. This gives the protein CASSPTDSYEQYF.